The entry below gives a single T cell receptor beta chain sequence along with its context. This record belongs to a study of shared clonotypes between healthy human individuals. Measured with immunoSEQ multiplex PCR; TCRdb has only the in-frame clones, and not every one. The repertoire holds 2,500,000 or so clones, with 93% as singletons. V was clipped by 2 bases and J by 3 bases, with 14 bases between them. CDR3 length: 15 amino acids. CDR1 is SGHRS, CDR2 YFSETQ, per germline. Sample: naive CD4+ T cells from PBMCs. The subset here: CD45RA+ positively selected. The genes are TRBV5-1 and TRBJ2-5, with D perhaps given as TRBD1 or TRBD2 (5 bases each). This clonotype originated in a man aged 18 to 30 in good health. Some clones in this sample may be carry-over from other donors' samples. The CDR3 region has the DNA TGCGCCAGCAGCTTTTGGGGCGTCGGGGAAGAGACCCAGTACTTC. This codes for CASSFWGVGEETQYF.